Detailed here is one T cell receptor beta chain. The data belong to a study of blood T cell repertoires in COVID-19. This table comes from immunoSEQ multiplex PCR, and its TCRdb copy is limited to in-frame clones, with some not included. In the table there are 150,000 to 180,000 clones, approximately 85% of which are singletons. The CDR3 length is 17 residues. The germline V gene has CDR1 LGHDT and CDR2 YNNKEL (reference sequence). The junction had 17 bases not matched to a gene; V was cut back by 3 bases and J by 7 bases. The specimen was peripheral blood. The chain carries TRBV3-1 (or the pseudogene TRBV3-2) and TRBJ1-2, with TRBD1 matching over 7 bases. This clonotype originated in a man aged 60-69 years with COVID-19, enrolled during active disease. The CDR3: CASSHTGTETPLGGYTF. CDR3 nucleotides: TGTGCCAGCAGCCATACCGGGACAGAAACGCCCTTAGGTGGCTACACCTTC.